This TCR beta chain was profiled in a study of CD4 T cells in relation to SARS-CoV-2 and coronaviruses. Overall study: PBMCs were cultured with antigen for roughly 10 days before TCR beta sequencing. The HLA restriction of the shared crossreactive spike epitopes was mapped. Of the patients, fewer than ten were male, a few female, two Hispanic.

Generated by immunoSEQ multiplex PCR, the TCRdb table keeps only in-frame clones and is missing some. The table records approximately 41,000 clones, 75% to 90% of them present only once. This clone has only a few counts. Its antigen is undetermined. The V segment lost 4 bases and the J segment 2 bases; nucleotides outside the gene matches: 4. The CDR3 extends over 16 amino acids. Germline values: CDR1 SGHRS, CDR2 YFSETQ. The sequence came from an adult with COVID-19. The sample was naive CD4+ T cells from PBMCs, cultured in vitro. Noted subset: naive CD4+ T cells isolated by negative enrichment. V is TRBV5-1 and J is TRBJ2-2; TRBD2 matches at 11 bases. The CDR3 reads CASSGTSGGNTGELFF. CDR3 in DNA: TGCGCCAGCAGCGGTACTAGCGGGGGAAACACCGGGGAGCTGTTTTTT. Full variable domain (rest looked up from reference TRBV5-1 and TRBJ2-2): KAGVTQTPRYLIKTRGQQVTLSCSPISGHRSVSWYQQTPGQGLQFLFEYFSETQRNKGNFPGRFSGRQFSNSRSEMNVSTLELGDSALYLCASSGTSGGNTGELFFGEGSRLTVL.